This TCR beta chain was retrieved from a study of OX40 agonist ivuxolimab in advanced cancers. With 4 bases removed from V and 8 bases from J, the gap between germline ends came to 12 bases. This CDR3 spans 13 amino acids. Germline assignment: CDR1 MGHDK and CDR2 SYGVNS. The protocol was immunoSEQ multiplex PCR, while the TCRdb copy is restricted to in-frame clones and leaves out a portion. The sample includes some 70,000 clones, 85% to 95% of them seen just once. Blood samples were obtained at baseline, cycle 4 day 1, and cycle 7 day 1. This sequence joins TRBV25-1 and TRBJ1-3; D possibly corresponds to TRBD1 (6 bases). The clonotype comes from an adult with an advanced solid tumor such as melanoma, head and neck, liver or kidney cancer. The source material was CD4+ or CD8+ T cells sorted from blood, sampled in a trial of the OX40 agonist ivuxolimab. CDR3: CASSALRGDTIYF. DNA for the CDR3: TGTGCCAGCAGTGCGCTCAGGGGAGACACCATATATTTT.